One and the same sample provided the 10 T cell receptor beta chains below, sequenced in a study of T-cell reconstitution after alpha-beta-depleted transplantation in children. Unique molecular identifiers were built into the TCRbeta library. TCRdb independently ran MiXCR on the PCR reads; one entry per CDR3 protein. This table holds approximately 110,000 distinct CDR3 sequences, 9% to 12% found once. The sample was PBMCs, taken before TCRalphabeta/CD19-depleted stem cell transplant. Source of these receptors: a boy aged 2 to 10 with acute lymphoblastic leukemia, due to receive a stem cell transplant.

V is TRBV7-6 and J is TRBJ2-7, with 8 nucleotides matching TRBD2. Germline V lookup: CDR1 SGHVS, CDR2 FNYEAQ. Unmatched junction bases numbered 9, after V lost 1 base and J lost 4 bases. There are 16 residues in the CDR3. DNA for the CDR3: TGTGCCAGCAGCTTAGGCCCAGCGGGAGAGGTATACGAGCAGTACTTC. This gives the protein CASSLGPAGEVYEQYF.

The table lists this clonotype with many counts. This chain joins TRBV4-1 and TRBJ2-3; 8 bases line up with TRBD2. Germline CDR1 is MGHRA and CDR2 is YSYEKL. The length of the CDR3 is 16 residues. Trimming removed 6 bases from V and 2 bases from J; junction bases left unmatched: 10. The CDR3 spells CASSRSGSENTDTQYF. As DNA, the CDR3 is TGCGCCAGCAGTCGAAGCGGGAGTGAAAACACAGATACGCAGTATTTT.

The V gene is TRBV6-5, the J gene TRBJ1-2; the D is unclear. V shed 0 bases and J shed 7 bases, with 12 bases lying between them. CDR3 length: 14 amino acids. Germline CDR1 and CDR2: MNHEY and SVGAGI. The chain's CDR3 is CASSYSVSIAGYTF. The CDR3 coding sequence is TGTGCCAGCAGTTACTCGGTGTCTATTGCTGGCTACACCTTC.

The chain has TRBV20-1 and TRBJ2-3; TRBD2 might be the D (7 bases). Germline V gives CDR1 DFQATT, CDR2 SNEGSKA (reference sequence). The V end was cut by 6 bases, the J end by 6 bases, with 16 bases between. The CDR3 totals 13 residues. CDR3 residues: CSAAGAVGDTQYF. DNA for the CDR3: TGCAGTGCCGCGGGGGCCGTGGGGGATACGCAGTATTTT.

V and J are TRBV5-1 and TRBJ1-2, with D possibly being TRBD1 (5 bases). The CDR3 length is 15 residues. The V gene's germline CDR1 is SGHRS and CDR2 YFSETQ. Deletions cut 0 bases from V and 8 bases from J, with 17 bases between. CDR3 DNA sequence: TGCGCCAGCAGCTTGGGCCATTCAGGGATGACCGGCTACACCTTC. This sequence encodes CASSLGHSGMTGYTF.

This clonotype occurred a few times. The J gene is TRBJ2-1, the V gene TRBV12-3 or TRBV12-4; TRBD2 matches 15 bases. The CDR3 length is 19 residues. The V and J ends lost 5 bases and 0 bases, in that order; junction bases with no gene match: 8. The CDR3 sequence: CASSAGLAGGLDSYNEQFF. The CDR3 DNA follows: TGTGCCAGCAGTGCTGGACTAGCGGGAGGGCTTGACTCCTACAATGAGCAGTTCTTC.

At least ten counts were recorded for this clonotype. The rearrangement joins TRBV25-1 to TRBJ2-2; TRBD2 matches at 11 bases. Germline V gene sequence: CDR1 MGHDK, CDR2 SYGVNS. V shed 3 bases, J shed 6 bases, and the junction held 9 bases outside the gene matches. This CDR3 has 17 residues. The CDR3 region is CASSDNSGRAAAGELFF. CDR3 sequence (DNA): TGTGCCAGCAGTGATAATAGCGGGAGGGCCGCGGCCGGGGAGCTGTTTTTT.

This clonotype was seen ten or more times. The V and J genes are TRBV24-1 and TRBJ2-1, with D maybe TRBD1 (5 bases). The germline CDR1 and CDR2 sequences are KGHDR and SFDVKD. The V gene lost 3 bases and the J gene lost 10 bases, with 12 bases spanning the gap. The CDR3 spans 13 residues. The CDR3 spells CATSDAWGGEQFF. The CDR3 nucleotides are TGTGCCACCAGTGATGCTTGGGGCGGAGAGCAGTTCTTC.

V gene TRBV5-1 combines with J gene TRBJ2-3; D may correspond to TRBD1 or TRBD2 (5 bases each). This CDR3 has 15 residues. Germline V gives CDR1 SGHRS, CDR2 YFSETQ. Trimming took 1 base from V and 2 from J, leaving 11 bases between them. The CDR3, as DNA: TGCGCCAGCAGCTTGAGAGGGGTCAACACAGATACGCAGTATTTT. It yields the protein CASSLRGVNTDTQYF.

V gene TRBV20-1 combines with J gene TRBJ1-5; D remains unclear. Per the germline V gene, CDR1 is DFQATT and CDR2 is SNEGSKA (reference sequence). The CDR3 spans 13 residues. The V end lost 6 bases, the J end lost 7 bases, and 16 bases lay between the germline ends. DNA of the CDR3: TGCAGTGCGGCACGGTGGGTTAGCCAGCCCCAGCATTTT. It translates to CSAARWVSQPQHF.